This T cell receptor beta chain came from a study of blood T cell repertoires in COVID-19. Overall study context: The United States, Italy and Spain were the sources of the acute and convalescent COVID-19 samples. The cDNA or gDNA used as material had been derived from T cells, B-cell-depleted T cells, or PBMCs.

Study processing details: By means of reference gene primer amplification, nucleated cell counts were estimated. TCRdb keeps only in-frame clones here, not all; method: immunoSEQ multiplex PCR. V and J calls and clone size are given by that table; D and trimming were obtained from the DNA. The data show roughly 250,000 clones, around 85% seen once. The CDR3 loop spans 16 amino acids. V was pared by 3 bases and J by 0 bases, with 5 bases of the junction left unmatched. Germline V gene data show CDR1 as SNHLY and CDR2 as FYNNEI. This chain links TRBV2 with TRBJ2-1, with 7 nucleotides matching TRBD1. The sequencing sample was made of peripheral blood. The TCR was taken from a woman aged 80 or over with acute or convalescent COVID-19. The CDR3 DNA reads TGTGCCAGCAGTGACAACAGGGGTAGCTCCTACAATGAGCAGTTCTTC. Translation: CASSDNRGSSYNEQFF.